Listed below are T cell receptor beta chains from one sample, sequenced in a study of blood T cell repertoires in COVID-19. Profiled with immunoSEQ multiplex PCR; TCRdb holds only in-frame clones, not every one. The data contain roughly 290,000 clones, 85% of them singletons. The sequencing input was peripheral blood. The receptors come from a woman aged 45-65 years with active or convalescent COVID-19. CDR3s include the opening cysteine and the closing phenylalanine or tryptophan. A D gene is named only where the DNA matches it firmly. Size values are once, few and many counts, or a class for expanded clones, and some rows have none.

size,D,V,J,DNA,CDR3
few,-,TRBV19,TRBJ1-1,TGTGCCAGTAGTAAATCGAGGGGGGGCCGGACCCAGTTT,CASSKSRGGRTQF
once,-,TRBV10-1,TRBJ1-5,TGCGCCAGGGAAGGGGCCGATAATCAGCCCCAGCATTTT,CAREGADNQPQHF
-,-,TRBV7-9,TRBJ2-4,TGTGCCAGCAGCTTAGCTAAGACAGGCGCGGCCAAAAACATTCAGTACTTC,CASSLAKTGAAKNIQYF
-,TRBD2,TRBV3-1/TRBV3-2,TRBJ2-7,TGTGCCAGCAGCCAAACTAGCGGGTCTTCCTACGAGCAGTACTTC,CASSQTSGSSYEQYF
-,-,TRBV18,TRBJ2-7,TGTGCCAGCTCACTCCCCCTCGGGGAGCAGTACTTC,CASSLPLGEQYF
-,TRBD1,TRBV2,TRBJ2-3,TGTGCCAGCAGGCAGGACAGGGTAGGGGCAGATACGCAGTATTTT,CASRQDRVGADTQYF
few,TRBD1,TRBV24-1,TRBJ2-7,TGTGCCACCAGTGATACACCCGCCGGGACAGGGAGACCCTACGAGCAGTACTTC,CATSDTPAGTGRPYEQYF
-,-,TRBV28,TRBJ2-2,TGTGCCAGCAGCCTCCTCCCCGGGAACACCGGGGAGCTGTTTTTT,CASSLLPGNTGELFF
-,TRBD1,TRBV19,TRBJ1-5,TGTGCCAGTACCGGGACAGGATATCAGCCCCAGCATTTT,CASTGTGYQPQHF
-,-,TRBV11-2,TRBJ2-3,TGTGCCAGCAGCTTAGAGGGGGCCACGCAGTATTTT,CASSLEGATQYF
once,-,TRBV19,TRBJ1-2,TGTGCCAGTAGTATTTTGTCAGATAACTATGGCTACACCTTC,CASSILSDNYGYTF
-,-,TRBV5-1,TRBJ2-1,TGCGCCAGCAGCTCCCCCGGCATGAGGGAGAGAAGCTACAATGAGCAGTTCTTC,CASSSPGMRERSYNEQFF
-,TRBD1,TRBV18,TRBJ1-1,TGTGCCAGCTCACCGGACAGGGCGAACACTGAAGCTTTCTTT,CASSPDRANTEAFF
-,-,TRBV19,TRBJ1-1,TGTGCCAGTAGTACACAGGCCACTGGCACTGAAGCTTTCTTT,CASSTQATGTEAFF
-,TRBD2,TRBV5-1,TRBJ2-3,TGCGCCAGCAGCTTGGGCCCTAGCGGGAGCACAGATACGCAGTATTTT,CASSLGPSGSTDTQYF
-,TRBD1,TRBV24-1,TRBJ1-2,TGTGCCACCAGTGAAGGGCCCGGGACAGCTAATGGCTACACCTTC,CATSEGPGTANGYTF
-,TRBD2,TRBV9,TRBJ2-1,TGTGCCAGCAGCGCCAATAGCGGGAGTTCCCTTTACAATGAGCAGTTCTTC,CASSANSGSSLYNEQFF
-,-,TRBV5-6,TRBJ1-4,TGTGCCAGCAGCCCAGGGCGGCCAGATGAAAAACTGTTTTTT,CASSPGRPDEKLFF
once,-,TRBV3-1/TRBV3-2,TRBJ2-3,TGTGCCAGCACAATACGGGGCACAGATACGCAGTATTTT,CASTIRGTDTQYF
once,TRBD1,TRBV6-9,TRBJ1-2,TGTGCGAAGGACAGGGCCTATGGCTACACCTTC,CAKDRAYGYTF
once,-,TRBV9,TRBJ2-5,TGTGCCAGCAGCGTAGCCCCAGGGGGAGGAGGAGAGACCCAGTACTTC,CASSVAPGGGGETQYF
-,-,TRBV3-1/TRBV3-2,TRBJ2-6,TGTGCCAGCAGCCAAGAGGGAGGAGCAGGGGGATGGTCTGGGGCCAACGTCCTGACTTTC,CASSQEGGAGGWSGANVLTF
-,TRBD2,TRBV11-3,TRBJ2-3,TGTGCCAGCATCGGACTAGCGGGTAGCACAGATACGCAGTATTTT,CASIGLAGSTDTQYF
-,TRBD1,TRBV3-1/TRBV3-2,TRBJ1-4,TGTGCCAGCAGGGAAGAAGGGGGCCCTAATGAAAAACTGTTTTTT,CASREEGGPNEKLFF
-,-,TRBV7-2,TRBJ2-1,TGTGCCAGCAGCTTCCAGACTCGGTCCTACAATGAGCAGTTCTTC,CASSFQTRSYNEQFF
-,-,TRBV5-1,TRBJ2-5,TGCGCCAGCAGCTCCGGGACTATTCTGGGAGGGGGCCAAGAGACCCAGTACTTC,CASSSGTILGGGQETQYF
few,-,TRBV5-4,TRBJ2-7,TGTGCCAGCAGCCTGGGCGCGACAGGCTACGAGCAGTACTTC,CASSLGATGYEQYF
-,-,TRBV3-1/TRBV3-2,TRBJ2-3,TGTGCCAGCAGCCCCCCGGGAGCCGGGGTAGGAGATACGCAGTATTTT,CASSPPGAGVGDTQYF
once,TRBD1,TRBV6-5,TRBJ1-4,TGTGCCAGCAGTTACGGACAGGTCGCAACTAATGAAAAACTGTTTTTT,CASSYGQVATNEKLFF
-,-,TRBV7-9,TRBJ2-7,TGTGCCAGCAGCCCCCGGGCCCCAACAGGCTTTCTCTCCTACGAGCAGTACTTC,CASSPRAPTGFLSYEQYF
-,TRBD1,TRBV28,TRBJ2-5,TGTGCCAGCAGTCCTACAAACAGGGGGTGGGAGACCCAGTACTTC,CASSPTNRGWETQYF
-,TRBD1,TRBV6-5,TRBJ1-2,TGTGCCAGCAGACCTGGGACAGGGGGCCCCTATGGCTACACCTTC,CASRPGTGGPYGYTF
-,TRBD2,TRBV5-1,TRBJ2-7,TGCGCCAGCAGCCCGACTAGCGGGACCCACGAGCAGTACTTC,CASSPTSGTHEQYF
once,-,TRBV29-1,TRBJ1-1,TGCAGCGTTGAAGATTATAGTACCCGACAGTTGGACACTGAAGCTTTCTTT,CSVEDYSTRQLDTEAFF
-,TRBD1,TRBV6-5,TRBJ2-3,TGTGCCAGCTCCCGGGTTAGGGGGCTTAAGGATACGCAGTATTTT,CASSRVRGLKDTQYF
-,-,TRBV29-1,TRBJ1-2,TGCAGCGTGGGGGACACCTCAATGCGGACCTTC,CSVGDTSMRTF